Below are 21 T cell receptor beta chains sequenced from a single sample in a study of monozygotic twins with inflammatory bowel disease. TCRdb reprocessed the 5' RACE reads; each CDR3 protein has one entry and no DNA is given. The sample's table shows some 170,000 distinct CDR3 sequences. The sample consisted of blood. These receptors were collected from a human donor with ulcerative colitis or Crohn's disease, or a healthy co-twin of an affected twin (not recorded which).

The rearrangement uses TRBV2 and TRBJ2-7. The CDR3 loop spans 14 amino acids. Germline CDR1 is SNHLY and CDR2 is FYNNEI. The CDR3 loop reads CARRPGTSYEEQYF. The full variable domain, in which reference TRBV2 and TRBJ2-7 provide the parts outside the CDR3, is EPEVTQTPSHQVTQMGQEVILRCVPISNHLYFYWYRQILGQKVEFLVSFYNNEISEKSEIFDDQFSVERPDGSNFTLKIRSTKLEDSAMYFCARRPGTSYEEQYFGPGTRLTVT.

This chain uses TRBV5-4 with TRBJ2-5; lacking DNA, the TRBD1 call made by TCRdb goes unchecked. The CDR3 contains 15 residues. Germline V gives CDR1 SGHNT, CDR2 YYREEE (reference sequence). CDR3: CASSLEFGRQETQYF.

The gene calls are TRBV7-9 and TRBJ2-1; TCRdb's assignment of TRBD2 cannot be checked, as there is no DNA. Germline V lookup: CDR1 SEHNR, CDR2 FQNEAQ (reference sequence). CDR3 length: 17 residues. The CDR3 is CASSSTGRVWGRNEQFF.

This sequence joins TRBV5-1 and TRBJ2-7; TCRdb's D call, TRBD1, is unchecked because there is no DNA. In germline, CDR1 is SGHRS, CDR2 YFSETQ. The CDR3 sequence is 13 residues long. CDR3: CATSLGQGDEQYF.

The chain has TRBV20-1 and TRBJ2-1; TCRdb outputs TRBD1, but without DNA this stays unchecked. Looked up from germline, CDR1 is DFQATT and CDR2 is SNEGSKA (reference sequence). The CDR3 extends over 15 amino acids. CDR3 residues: CSALEGAGYYNEQFF.

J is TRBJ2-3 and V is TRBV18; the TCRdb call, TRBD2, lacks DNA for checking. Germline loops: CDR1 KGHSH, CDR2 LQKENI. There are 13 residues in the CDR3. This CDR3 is CASTSGKVDTQYF.

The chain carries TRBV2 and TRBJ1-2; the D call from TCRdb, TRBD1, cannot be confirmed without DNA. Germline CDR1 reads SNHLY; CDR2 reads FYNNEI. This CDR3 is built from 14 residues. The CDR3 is CASSEIQGISGYTF.

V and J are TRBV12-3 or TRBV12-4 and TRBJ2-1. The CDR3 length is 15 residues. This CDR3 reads CASSNVISSYNEQFF.

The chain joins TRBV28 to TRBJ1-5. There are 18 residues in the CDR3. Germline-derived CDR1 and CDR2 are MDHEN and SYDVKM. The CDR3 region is CASSFPPGGGLGNQPQHF.

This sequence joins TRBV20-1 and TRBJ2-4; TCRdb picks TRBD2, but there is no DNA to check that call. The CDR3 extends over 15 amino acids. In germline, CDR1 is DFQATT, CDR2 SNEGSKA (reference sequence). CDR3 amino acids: CSARWGGRATNIQYF.

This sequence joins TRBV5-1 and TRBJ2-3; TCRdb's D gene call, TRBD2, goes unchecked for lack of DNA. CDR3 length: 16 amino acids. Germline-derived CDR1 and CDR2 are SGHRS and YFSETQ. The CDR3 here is CASSFSGTRSLDTQYF.

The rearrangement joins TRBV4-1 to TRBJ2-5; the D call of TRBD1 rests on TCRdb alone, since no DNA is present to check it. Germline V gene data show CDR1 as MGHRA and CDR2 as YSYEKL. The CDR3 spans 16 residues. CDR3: CASSQRTGMWRETQYF.

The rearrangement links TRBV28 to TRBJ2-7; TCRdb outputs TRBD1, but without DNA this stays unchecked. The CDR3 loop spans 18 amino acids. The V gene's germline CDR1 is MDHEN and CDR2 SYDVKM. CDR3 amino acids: CASTSELKTGYSSYEQYF.

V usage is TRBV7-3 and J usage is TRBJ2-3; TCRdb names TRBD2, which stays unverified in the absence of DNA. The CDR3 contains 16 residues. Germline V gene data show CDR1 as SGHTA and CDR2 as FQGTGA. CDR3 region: CASSRRASGRTDTQYF. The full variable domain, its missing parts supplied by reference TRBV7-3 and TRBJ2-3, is GAGVSQTPSNKVTEKGKYVELRCDPISGHTALYWYRQSLGQGPEFLIYFQGTGAADDSGLPNDRFFAVRPEGSVSTLKIQRTERGDSAVYLCASSRRASGRTDTQYFGPGTRLTVL.

Here the CDR3 reads CASSATPGRWDF. This sequence joins TRBV28 and TRBJ2-7; the TCRdb D gene call, TRBD1, has no DNA to confirm it. This CDR3 contains 12 residues. Germline-derived CDR1 and CDR2 are MDHEN and SYDVKM. The full variable domain, with the rest looked up from reference TRBV28 and TRBJ2-7, is DVKVTQSSRYLVKRTGEKVFLECVQDMDHENMFWYRQDPGLGLRLIYFSYDVKMKEKGDIPEGYSVSREKKERFSLILESASTNQTSMYLCASSATPGRWDFGPGTRLTVT.

CDR3 amino acids: CASLGEEREQFF. This chain uses TRBV3-1 with TRBJ2-1; the TCRdb call, TRBD2, lacks DNA for checking. Germline V gives CDR1 LGHDT, CDR2 YNNKEL (reference sequence). This CDR3 contains 12 residues.

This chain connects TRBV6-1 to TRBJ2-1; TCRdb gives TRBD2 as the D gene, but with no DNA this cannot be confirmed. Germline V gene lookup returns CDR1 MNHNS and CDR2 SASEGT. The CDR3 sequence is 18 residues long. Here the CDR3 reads CASSPLGLAGYLQSEQFF.

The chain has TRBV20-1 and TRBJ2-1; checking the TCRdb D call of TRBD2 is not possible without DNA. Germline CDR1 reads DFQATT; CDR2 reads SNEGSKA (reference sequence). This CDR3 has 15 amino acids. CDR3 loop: CSAQLSGRGGGEQFF.

CDR3 protein: CATSESGAFTDTQYF. The chain carries TRBV24-1 and TRBJ2-3; lacking DNA, the TRBD1 call made by TCRdb goes unchecked. The germline CDR1 and CDR2 sequences are KGHDR and SFDVKD. This CDR3 region has 15 residues.

CDR3 sequence: CSAIPPRGTGELFF. The rearrangement links TRBV20-1 to TRBJ2-2; TCRdb's D gene call, TRBD1, goes unchecked for lack of DNA. Germline V gene lookup returns CDR1 DFQATT and CDR2 SNEGSKA (reference sequence). The CDR3 runs 14 residues.

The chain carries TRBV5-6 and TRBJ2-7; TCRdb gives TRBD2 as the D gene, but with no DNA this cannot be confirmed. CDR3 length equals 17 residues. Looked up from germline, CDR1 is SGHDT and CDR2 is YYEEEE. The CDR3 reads CASSSPPWGLADYEQYF. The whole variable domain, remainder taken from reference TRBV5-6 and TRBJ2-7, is DAGVTQSPTHLIKTRGQQVTLRCSPKSGHDTVSWYQQALGQGPQFIFQYYEEEERQRGNFPDRFSGHQFPNYSSELNVNALLLGDSALYLCASSSPPWGLADYEQYFGPGTRLTVT.